Below are 22 T cell receptor beta chains sequenced from a single sample in a study of T cell changes during pregnancy in multiple sclerosis. TCRdb's table, derived via immunoSEQ multiplex PCR, lists solely in-frame clones and lacks some. This sample has tens of thousands of clones, with 80% to 95% found just once. Specimen: CD4+ T cells from peripheral blood mononuclear cells, collected in the first trimester of pregnancy. The source of these receptors is a female donor with multiple sclerosis, enrolled in a pregnancy study.

The V and J genes are TRBV28 and TRBJ1-5, with D perhaps TRBD1 (6 bases). V was clipped by 3 bases and J by 3 bases, with 12 bases between them. The V gene's germline CDR1 is MDHEN and CDR2 SYDVKM. The length of the CDR3 is 15 residues. The CDR3 reads CASSFPDRTNQPQHF. The CDR3 DNA sequence: TGTGCCAGCAGTTTCCCCGACAGGACCAATCAGCCCCAGCATTTT.

The chain is built from TRBV15 and TRBJ2-5; D is uncertain. The CDR3 has 14 amino acids. The germline CDR1 and CDR2 sequences are LNHNV and YYDKDF (reference sequence). V was cut by 1 base and J by 3 bases, with 9 bases left in between. The chain's CDR3 is CATSRGASEETQYF. The CDR3 DNA is TGTGCCACCAGCAGAGGCGCTAGTGAAGAGACCCAGTACTTC.

This clone is a singleton in its sample. The V call is TRBV6-5, the J call TRBJ2-2, with TRBD1 as a possible D gene (6 bases). Germline values: CDR1 MNHEY, CDR2 SVGAGI. V gave up 2 bases and J gave up 2 bases, with 12 bases separating them. The CDR3 contains 16 residues. The CDR3 DNA is TGTGCCAGCAGTTACCGGGGACACCCAAACACCGGGGAGCTGTTTTTT. Translation: CASSYRGHPNTGELFF.

The J gene is TRBJ2-1, the V gene TRBV19; 7 bases are shared with TRBD1. V dropped 9 bases and J dropped 7; count of bases not matched to a gene: 9. The germline gives CDR1 LNHDA, CDR2 SQIVND (reference sequence). The CDR3 sequence is 13 residues long. The CDR3, as DNA: TGTGCCAGCCGATCACAGGGGATGAATGAGCAGTTCTTC. Translating it yields CASRSQGMNEQFF.

The sample holds one count of this clone. This chain links TRBV28 with TRBJ2-5; 12 nucleotides match TRBD2. The CDR3 is made up of 18 amino acids. CDR1 and CDR2 (germline): MDHEN, SYDVKM. The junction had 13 bases not matched to a gene; V was cut back by 3 bases and J by 5 bases. In DNA form, the CDR3 reads TGTGCCAGCAGTTTGATGGGGCCTAGCGGGAGGGAGTGGGAGACCCAGTACTTC. It codes for CASSLMGPSGREWETQYF.

The chain joins TRBV5-4 to TRBJ2-3; 7 bases match TRBD2. The CDR3 extends over 13 amino acids. The V gene's germline CDR1 is SGHNT and CDR2 YYREEE (reference sequence). J was trimmed by 6 bases and V by 9 bases; bases with no gene match: 10. The CDR3 sequence: CATRAPGGDTQYF. CDR3 bases: TGTGCCACCAGGGCCCCCGGGGGGGATACGCAGTATTTT.

This chain joins TRBV5-6 and TRBJ2-3; the D gene is possibly TRBD1 (5 bases). Germline V CDR1 and CDR2: SGHDT, YYEEEE. Trimming took off 5 bases at V and 1 base at J, with 17 bases between the two ends. The CDR3 is made up of 16 amino acids. CDR3 coding DNA: TGTGCCAGCAGGAAACGTGTGGGGCGCGGCACAGATACGCAGTATTTT. Protein: CASRKRVGRGTDTQYF.

The chain uses TRBV5-1 and TRBJ1-3, with 10 bases identical to TRBD1. Unmatched junction bases numbered 3, after V lost 5 bases and J lost 4 bases. CDR3 length equals 14 residues. Germline V CDR1 and CDR2: SGHRS, YFSETQ. CDR3 nucleotide sequence: TGCGCCAGCAGTAGGACAGGGGGAGGAAACACCATATATTTT. Protein: CASSRTGGGNTIYF.

This rearrangement joins TRBV5-4 to TRBJ2-7; D might be TRBD2 (5 bases). The V end lost 0 bases, the J end lost 4 bases, and 11 bases lay between the germline ends. Germline V gene sequence: CDR1 SGHNT, CDR2 YYREEE (reference sequence). This CDR3 has 14 amino acids. The CDR3, as DNA: TGTGCCAGCAGCTTGGCCGGGATGACGTACGAGCAGTACTTC. Its translation is CASSLAGMTYEQYF.

The rearrangement links TRBV29-1 to TRBJ1-1, with 8 nucleotides matching TRBD1. Germline CDR1 SQVTM, CDR2 ANQGSEA. Trimming took 6 bases from V and 0 from J; bases not matched to a gene: 24. The CDR3 covers 20 residues. CDR3 DNA sequence: TGCAGCGTCCCCCCCCCACCGGGACAGGCTCGGCTCTCTATGAACACTGAAGCTTTCTTT. This sequence encodes CSVPPPPGQARLSMNTEAFF.

The V gene is TRBV4-1, the J gene TRBJ2-7, with 7 bases that match TRBD2. Germline CDR1 is MGHRA and CDR2 is YSYEKL. After removal of 1 base from V and 4 bases from J, the junction contained 10 bases not matched to a gene. The CDR3 consists of 16 residues. The CDR3 spells CASSQALAAKAYEQYF. The DNA of the CDR3 is TGCGCCAGCAGCCAAGCTCTAGCGGCTAAAGCTTACGAGCAGTACTTC.

The rearrangement uses TRBV5-1 and TRBJ1-1, with TRBD1 matching over 10 bases. The CDR3 extends over 16 amino acids. The trim removed 2 bases at V and 5 bases at J, leaving 9 bases unmatched. The germline CDR1 and CDR2 sequences are SGHRS and YFSETQ. The CDR3 here is CASSFSRQGAGTEAFF. The CDR3 DNA sequence: TGCGCCAGCAGCTTTTCCCGACAGGGGGCTGGTACTGAAGCTTTCTTT.

The rearrangement uses TRBV28 and TRBJ1-1; perhaps TRBD1 as D (5 bases). Trimming left V 7 bases short and J 7 bases short, with 13 bases between. The CDR3 runs 12 residues. Germline CDR1 is MDHEN and CDR2 is SYDVKM. CDR3 in amino acids: CASTLGGSEAFF. Written as DNA, the CDR3 is TGTGCCAGCACTCTGGGGGGGAGTGAAGCTTTCTTT.

This chain connects TRBV5-1 to TRBJ2-3; a possible D gene is TRBD2 (6 bases). With 2 bases removed from V and 0 bases from J, the gap between germline ends came to 16 bases. The length of the CDR3 is 17 residues. Per germline, CDR1 SGHRS and CDR2 YFSETQ. The CDR3 region has the DNA TGCGCCAGCAGCTTAAGCGCCGGGGGACCGAGCACAGATACGCAGTATTTT. Amino acid sequence: CASSLSAGGPSTDTQYF.

The chain has TRBV2 and TRBJ1-3; a weak D match, TRBD1 (6 bases). Trimming took 7 bases from V and 4 from J, leaving 11 bases between them. CDR3 length: 13 residues. Germline V gives CDR1 SNHLY, CDR2 FYNNEI. The CDR3 bases are TGTGCCAGCAAGGCCAGGGGAGGAAACACCATATATTTT. Translated, it gives CASKARGGNTIYF.

This clone was detected only once. The gene calls are TRBV18 and TRBJ1-1; TRBD1 aligns across 8 bases. From germline, CDR1 is KGHSH and CDR2 LQKENI. The V and J ends lost 2 bases and 1 base, in that order; junction bases with no gene match: 3. The CDR3 extends over 15 amino acids. In nucleotides, the CDR3 is TGTGCCAGCTCACCAGCCGGGACAGGGAACACTGAAGCTTTCTTT. The encoded protein is CASSPAGTGNTEAFF.

The CDR3 protein is CASSLRGRPDNEQFF. The CDR3 DNA sequence: TGTGCCAGCAGCTTAAGGGGGAGACCGGACAATGAGCAGTTCTTC. The rearrangement joins TRBV7-8 to TRBJ2-1; TRBD1 is a possible D gene (6 bases). V lost 2 bases to trimming and J lost 5 bases, with 13 bases between them. CDR3 length: 15 amino acids. Germline CDR1 is SGHVS and CDR2 is FQNEAQ.

This clone was picked up one time. This CDR3 is CASSLSGQGHAWVGYTF. In DNA form, the CDR3 reads TGTGCCAGCAGTTTATCCGGACAGGGGCATGCCTGGGTGGGCTACACCTTC. V gene TRBV28 combines with J gene TRBJ1-2; 9 bases match TRBD1. The V segment lost 1 base and the J segment 8 bases; nucleotides outside the gene matches: 14. The germline CDR1 and CDR2 sequences are MDHEN and SYDVKM. CDR3 size: 17 residues.

V and J are TRBV28 and TRBJ1-5; D is perhaps TRBD1 (6 bases). Germline V gene data show CDR1 as MDHEN and CDR2 as SYDVKM. Trimming cost V 5 bases and J 7 bases, with 15 bases left between them. CDR3 length equals 14 residues. CDR3 sequence (DNA): TGTGCCAGCAGTCCACCGACAGGAAGGCAGCCCCAGCATTTT. Translation gives CASSPPTGRQPQHF.

The genes are TRBV28 and TRBJ2-3, with a tentative D call TRBD1 (5 bases). V dropped 10 bases and J dropped 4 bases, with 12 bases sitting between them. This CDR3 is 12 amino acids long. CDR1 is MDHEN and CDR2 is SYDVKM in the germline V gene. Written as DNA, the CDR3 is TGTGCCATCGCAGGGTTTCCAGATACGCAGTATTTT. This translates into CAIAGFPDTQYF.

This clone is a singleton in its sample. This chain connects TRBV18 to TRBJ2-5; D remains unclear. The V gene's germline CDR1 is KGHSH and CDR2 LQKENI. There are 13 residues in the CDR3. Between the trimmed V and J ends, which lost 0 bases and 4 bases, there was a span of 6 bases. The CDR3 loop reads CASSPPTGETQYF. CDR3 DNA sequence: TGTGCCAGCTCACCACCGACGGGAGAGACCCAGTACTTC.

This chain joins TRBV28 and TRBJ2-2; D unclear. The CDR3 totals 13 residues. The V end was cut by 6 bases, the J end by 2 bases, with 7 bases between. The germline CDR1 and CDR2 sequences are MDHEN and SYDVKM. This CDR3 is CASRTPNTGELFF. CDR3 DNA sequence: TGTGCCAGCAGGACACCTAACACCGGGGAGCTGTTTTTT.